A selection of T cell receptor beta chains follows, all from one sample in a study of regulatory T cells in long-lasting Graves disease. Each CDR3 protein gets one entry after TCRdb re-called the multiplex PCR reads with MiXCR. This sample has approximately 400,000 distinct CDR3 sequences, with 14% to 15% found just once. Another study also made use of these data, one on T cells in Graves' hyperthyroidism and ophthalmopathy.

The sequencing used peripheral blood mononuclear cells (PBMCs), collected at new diagnosis, from a patient treated with antithyroid drugs. The receptors shown here come from a woman between 40 and 50 years old with Graves disease. CDR3s include the opening cysteine and the closing phenylalanine or tryptophan. The order of the fields is CDR3 protein, CDR3 DNA, clone size, J gene, D gene, V gene. The D gene is left open where the match is weak. For some rows the clone size is stated as once, few or many, or as a class when expanded; others skip it.

CDR3: CSAPGRKSSYNEQFF
DNA: TGCAGTGCCCCAGGACGTAAAAGCTCCTACAATGAGCAGTTCTTC
size: -
J: TRBJ2-1
D: -
V: TRBV20-1

CDR3: CASSLVVFSLANSYEQYF
DNA: TGTGCCAGCAGCTTAGTTGTTTTTTCGCTAGCGAACTCCTACGAGCAGTACTTC
size: few
J: TRBJ2-7
D: -
V: TRBV7-3

CDR3: CASSLTSGGGVHSPLHF
DNA: TGTGCCAGTAGCCTGACCTCGGGTGGGGGGGTCCATTCACCCCTCCACTTT
size: few
J: TRBJ1-6
D: -
V: TRBV19

CDR3: CASSLDGLAATDTQYF
DNA: TGTGCCAGCAGCTTAGACGGCCTCGCGGCCACAGATACGCAGTATTTT
size: many
J: TRBJ2-3
D: -
V: TRBV7-9

CDR3: CASRPGQGEVYEQYF
DNA: TGTGCCAGTCGGCCCGGACAGGGGGAGGTCTACGAGCAGTACTTC
size: -
J: TRBJ2-7
D: TRBD1
V: TRBV19

CDR3: CASSRPLAAWSADTQYF
DNA: TGTGCCAGCAGCCGACCCCTAGCTGCCTGGAGCGCAGATACGCAGTATTTT
size: -
J: TRBJ2-3
D: -
V: TRBV6-2/TRBV6-3

CDR3: CASGLGQSTDTQYF
DNA: TGTGCTAGTGGTCTAGGACAGAGCACAGATACGCAGTATTTT
size: many
J: TRBJ2-3
D: -
V: TRBV12-5

CDR3: CASSYTGTRQETQYF
DNA: TGTGCCAGCAGCTACACAGGGACTAGGCAAGAGACCCAGTACTTC
size: few
J: TRBJ2-5
D: TRBD2
V: TRBV7-9

CDR3: CASKDTLYNEQFF
DNA: TGTGCCAGCAAAGACACCCTTTACAATGAGCAGTTCTTC
size: many
J: TRBJ2-1
D: -
V: TRBV2

CDR3: CASSPPGGGRVAFF
DNA: TGTGCCAGCTCACCACCCGGCGGGGGGCGTGTAGCTTTCTTT
size: few
J: TRBJ1-1
D: -
V: TRBV18

CDR3: CSATGQDTSNQPQHF
DNA: TGCAGTGCTACCGGACAGGACACCAGCAATCAGCCCCAGCATTTT
size: many
J: TRBJ1-5
D: TRBD1
V: TRBV20-1

CDR3: CAVGSDTQYF
DNA: TGTGCCGTAGGGTCAGATACGCAGTATTTT
size: many
J: TRBJ2-3
D: -
V: TRBV10-3

CDR3: CASSLDRTGIGYTF
DNA: TGTGCCAGCAGCTTAGATCGTACAGGGATTGGCTACACCTTC
size: -
J: TRBJ1-2
D: -
V: TRBV11-2

CDR3: CATSGGGLTDTQYF
DNA: TGTGCCACCAGCGGGGGGGGGCTCACAGATACGCAGTATTTT
size: few
J: TRBJ2-3
D: -
V: TRBV15

CDR3: CASSPVAGGPGSTDTQYF
DNA: TGTGCCAGCTCACCAGTAGCGGGAGGGCCCGGGAGCACAGATACGCAGTATTTT
size: -
J: TRBJ2-3
D: TRBD2
V: TRBV18

CDR3: CSVTTGLTDTQYF
DNA: TGCAGCGTAACGACGGGCCTCACAGATACGCAGTATTTT
size: few
J: TRBJ2-3
D: -
V: TRBV29-1

CDR3: CANSSTGGSTEAFF
DNA: TGTGCCAACAGCTCGACAGGGGGAAGCACTGAAGCTTTCTTT
size: few
J: TRBJ1-1
D: TRBD1
V: TRBV12-3/TRBV12-4

CDR3: CASSSGAGAAYYNEQFF
DNA: TGCGCCAGCAGCTCGGGTGCGGGTGCAGCCTACTACAATGAGCAGTTCTTC
size: few
J: TRBJ2-1
D: -
V: TRBV5-1

CDR3: CASSFQGDNEQFF
DNA: TGCGCCAGCAGCTTTCAGGGGGACAATGAGCAGTTCTTC
size: many
J: TRBJ2-1
D: TRBD1
V: TRBV5-1

CDR3: CASSRGQPTSTDTQYF
DNA: TGTGCCAGCAGCCGGGGACAGCCAACTAGCACAGATACGCAGTATTTT
size: -
J: TRBJ2-3
D: TRBD1
V: TRBV11-3

CDR3: CASSLTARTNGYTF
DNA: TGTGCCAGCAGCCTCACCGCCCGGACGAATGGCTACACCTTC
size: many
J: TRBJ1-2
D: -
V: TRBV12-3/TRBV12-4

CDR3: CASSESWGTGELFF
DNA: TGCGCCAGCAGTGAGTCGTGGGGTACCGGGGAGCTGTTTTTT
size: -
J: TRBJ2-2
D: -
V: TRBV10-1

CDR3: CASSPIQGTVVNGYTF
DNA: TGTGCCAGCAGTCCCATACAGGGGACGGTTGTAAATGGCTACACCTTC
size: many
J: TRBJ1-2
D: TRBD1
V: TRBV28

CDR3: CASSSGEGMNTEAFF
DNA: TGTGCCAGTAGTTCGGGAGAGGGAATGAACACTGAAGCTTTCTTT
size: many
J: TRBJ1-1
D: -
V: TRBV19

CDR3: CASSLRQGPEQYF
DNA: TGTGCCAGCAGCCTCCGACAGGGGCCCGAGCAGTACTTC
size: -
J: TRBJ2-7
D: TRBD1
V: TRBV5-4

CDR3: CASSQDSGYGYTF
DNA: TGTGCCAGCAGCCAAGATTCTGGCTATGGCTACACCTTC
size: many
J: TRBJ1-2
D: -
V: TRBV3-1

CDR3: CATSRGGGNQPQHF
DNA: TGTGCCACCAGCAGAGGGGGAGGTAATCAGCCCCAGCATTTT
size: -
J: TRBJ1-5
D: -
V: TRBV15

CDR3: CASSKTSGLLETQYF
DNA: TGTGCCAGCAGCAAAACCTCGGGGCTCTTGGAGACCCAGTACTTC
size: -
J: TRBJ2-5
D: -
V: TRBV5-5

CDR3: CASSWPLRDIYEQYF
DNA: TGTGCCAGCAGTTGGCCGCTAAGAGACATCTACGAGCAGTACTTC
size: many
J: TRBJ2-7
D: -
V: TRBV28

CDR3: CAWGQGAGTQYF
DNA: TGTGCCTGGGGACAGGGGGCCGGTACGCAGTATTTT
size: many
J: TRBJ2-3
D: TRBD1
V: TRBV30

CDR3: CASSLDPGETQYF
DNA: TGTGCCAGCAGCTTAGATCCGGGGGAGACCCAGTACTTC
size: many
J: TRBJ2-5
D: -
V: TRBV11-2

CDR3: CASSPRVKETQYF
DNA: TGTGCCAGTAGTCCCAGGGTAAAAGAGACCCAGTACTTC
size: many
J: TRBJ2-5
D: -
V: TRBV19

CDR3: CASSETDRRISNQPQHF
DNA: TGTGCCAGCAGTGAAACCGACAGACGAATTAGCAATCAGCCCCAGCATTTT
size: many
J: TRBJ1-5
D: -
V: TRBV2

CDR3: CASSPGTGGTEAFF
DNA: TGTGCCAGCAGTCCCGGGACAGGGGGAACTGAAGCCTTCTTT
size: many
J: TRBJ1-1
D: TRBD1
V: TRBV12-3/TRBV12-4

CDR3: CASSLLWQGDDYNSPLHF
DNA: TGTGCCAGCAGTTTATTGTGGCAGGGGGACGACTATAATTCACCCCTCCACTTT
size: many
J: TRBJ1-6
D: TRBD1
V: TRBV12-3/TRBV12-4

CDR3: CSARDMAGWGEQFF
DNA: TGCAGTGCTAGAGATATGGCGGGCTGGGGTGAGCAGTTCTTC
size: many
J: TRBJ2-1
D: -
V: TRBV20-1

CDR3: CASRSSRVEGYTF
DNA: TGTGCCAGCAGGAGTTCCAGGGTAGAAGGCTACACCTTC
size: few
J: TRBJ1-2
D: -
V: TRBV6-1

CDR3: CSAKQGTNYGYTF
DNA: TGCAGCGCCAAACAGGGAACCAACTATGGCTACACCTTC
size: few
J: TRBJ1-2
D: -
V: TRBV29-1

CDR3: CASSSGVGSTDTQYF
DNA: TGTGCCAGCAGCTCGGGGGTAGGGAGCACAGATACGCAGTATTTT
size: many
J: TRBJ2-3
D: -
V: TRBV7-9

CDR3: CASSIEGLGSPLHF
DNA: TGTGCCAGTAGTATAGAAGGGCTGGGGTCACCCCTCCACTTT
size: -
J: TRBJ1-6
D: -
V: TRBV19

CDR3: CASSYLLLAGVGNEQFF
DNA: TGTGCCAGCAGCTACCTCCTACTAGCGGGAGTGGGAAATGAGCAGTTCTTC
size: -
J: TRBJ2-1
D: TRBD2
V: TRBV7-2

CDR3: CASSLGAGIGEQYF
DNA: TGTGCCAGCAGTTTAGGGGCAGGGATTGGGGAGCAGTACTTC
size: -
J: TRBJ2-7
D: -
V: TRBV12-3/TRBV12-4

CDR3: CAVRSDGGYTF
DNA: TGTGCCGTCCGCTCCGATGGTGGCTACACCTTC
size: many
J: TRBJ1-2
D: -
V: TRBV10-3

CDR3: CASSEPGPGETQYF
DNA: TGTGCCAGCAGCGAACCGGGACCCGGAGAGACCCAGTACTTC
size: -
J: TRBJ2-5
D: -
V: TRBV5-4

CDR3: CASSFGAPDTQYF
DNA: TGTGCCAGCAGCTTTGGGGCCCCAGATACGCAGTATTTT
size: many
J: TRBJ2-3
D: -
V: TRBV11-2

CDR3: CASRSTSRNEQFF
DNA: TGTGCCAGCAGGTCAACTAGTAGGAATGAGCAGTTCTTC
size: many
J: TRBJ2-1
D: -
V: TRBV12-3/TRBV12-4

CDR3: CASSERQDLNQPQHF
DNA: TGTGCCAGCAGTGAAAGGCAGGACCTCAATCAGCCCCAGCATTTT
size: few
J: TRBJ1-5
D: -
V: TRBV28

CDR3: CASSLDGREVTQFF
DNA: TGTGCCAGCAGCTTAGACGGGAGGGAAGTGACGCAGTTCTTC
size: -
J: TRBJ2-1
D: TRBD2
V: TRBV11-2

CDR3: CASSLSGTRTPGYGYTF
DNA: TGTGCCAGCAGCTTAAGTGGGACAAGGACCCCAGGCTATGGCTACACCTTC
size: many
J: TRBJ1-2
D: -
V: TRBV7-3

CDR3: CASRWQGNTGELFF
DNA: TGTGCCAGCAGATGGCAGGGAAACACCGGGGAGCTGTTTTTT
size: many
J: TRBJ2-2
D: -
V: TRBV3-1

CDR3: CASSDRVRRTAGTEAFF
DNA: TGTGCCAGCAGTGACCGGGTAAGGAGGACCGCGGGCACTGAAGCTTTCTTT
size: many
J: TRBJ1-1
D: -
V: TRBV6-1

CDR3: CASRRTSGSIYNEQFF
DNA: TGTGCCAGCAGAAGGACTAGCGGGAGTATCTACAATGAGCAGTTCTTC
size: -
J: TRBJ2-1
D: TRBD2
V: TRBV5-4

CDR3: CASSLGNRVDF
DNA: TGTGCCAGCAGCTTAGGGAACAGGGTCGACTTC
size: many
J: TRBJ2-7
D: -
V: TRBV7-2

CDR3: CASSPQGDTGELFF
DNA: TGTGCCAGCAGCCCACAGGGTGACACCGGGGAGCTGTTTTTT
size: many
J: TRBJ2-2
D: -
V: TRBV12-3/TRBV12-4